This entry lists 14 T cell receptor beta chains sequenced from one sample in a study of T cell responses to AZD1222 COVID-19 vaccine. Method: immunoSEQ multiplex PCR; TCRdb's copy keeps in-frame clones and lacks some. Of fewer than 180,000 clones listed, around 94% are singletons. The sequencing used peripheral blood, collected on day 0 of AZD1222 vaccination. Receptors were obtained from an adult in good health.

The CDR3 spells CASSAQGTYEQYV. The DNA of the CDR3 is TGTGCCAGCTCAGCACAGGGCACCTACGAGCAGTACGTC. V gene TRBV18 combines with J gene TRBJ2-7; the D gene is possibly TRBD1 (6 bases). V was pared by 5 bases and J by 2 bases, with 10 bases between. Germline CDR1 is KGHSH and CDR2 is LQKENI. This CDR3 has 13 residues.

The rearrangement links TRBV5-6 to TRBJ2-3, with D maybe TRBD2 (5 bases). Germline values: CDR1 SGHDT, CDR2 YYEEEE. V lost 0 bases and J lost 1, with 6 bases in between. The length of the CDR3 is 14 residues. The CDR3: CASSLDGGTDTQYF. CDR3 DNA: TGTGCCAGCAGCTTGGACGGGGGCACAGATACGCAGTATTTT. Based on the CDR3 plus reference TRBV5-6 and TRBJ2-3, the full variable domain is DAGVTQSPTHLIKTRGQQVTLRCSPKSGHDTVSWYQQALGQGPQFIFQYYEEEERQRGNFPDRFSGHQFPNYSSELNVNALLLGDSALYLCASSLDGGTDTQYFGPGTRLTVL.

There are a few counts of this clone. The V call is TRBV7-6, the J call TRBJ2-2; TRBD2 aligns across 11 bases. The CDR3 loop spans 18 amino acids. Germline assignment: CDR1 SGHVS and CDR2 FNYEAQ. Unmatched junction bases numbered 5, after V lost 1 base and J lost 1 base. This CDR3 is CASSLDLTSGVNTGELFF. The DNA for the CDR3 is TGTGCCAGCAGCTTAGACTTGACTAGCGGGGTGAACACCGGGGAGCTGTTTTTT.

V gene TRBV18 combines with J gene TRBJ1-2; no firm D call. The CDR3 contains 13 residues. V lost 2 bases and J lost 1, with 5 bases in between. Per the germline V gene, CDR1 is KGHSH and CDR2 is LQKENI. CDR3 in DNA: TGTGCCAGCTCACCAGTGGTTAACTATGGCTACACCTTC. This gives the protein CASSPVVNYGYTF.

V is TRBV19 and J is TRBJ2-7, with TRBD2 matching 7 bases. V dropped 8 bases and J dropped 7; count of bases not matched to a gene: 14. The CDR3 runs 14 residues. Germline values: CDR1 LNHDA, CDR2 SQIVND (reference sequence). DNA of the CDR3: TGTGCCAGTTCGGTGACTAGCTCGTCGGGGGAGCAGTACGTC. Amino acid sequence: CASSVTSSSGEQYV.

V usage is TRBV4-1 and J usage is TRBJ2-2; D not resolved. V lost 2 bases to trimming and J lost 2 bases, with 6 bases between them. CDR1 is MGHRA and CDR2 is YSYEKL in the germline V gene. The CDR3 has 14 amino acids. In DNA form, the CDR3 reads TGCGCCAGCAGCCAAAGTCCTAACACCGGGGAGCTGTTTTTT. Amino acid sequence: CASSQSPNTGELFF.

The V gene is TRBV3-1 (or the pseudogene TRBV3-2), the J gene TRBJ1-1, with 10 bases matching TRBD1. CDR1 is LGHDT, CDR2 YNNKEL, per germline (reference sequence). This CDR3 is 14 amino acids long. The V gene end was trimmed by 8 bases and the J gene end by 0 bases; junction bases not matched to a gene: 3. DNA of the CDR3: TGTGCCAGCGGGACAGGGGAGATGAACACTGAAGCTTTCTTT. It codes for CASGTGEMNTEAFF.

This CDR3 is CASRMTGLSETQYF. The CDR3 bases are TGTGCCAGTAGAATGACAGGGTTGAGCGAGACCCAGTACTTC. This chain uses TRBV19 with TRBJ2-5; 7 nucleotides line up with TRBD1. The CDR3 covers 14 residues. V gave up 6 bases and J gave up 5 bases; unmatched junction bases: 9. Per the germline V gene, CDR1 is LNHDA and CDR2 is SQIVND (reference sequence).

The gene calls are TRBV11-2 and TRBJ2-2; D perhaps matches TRBD2 (6 bases). This CDR3 is built from 15 residues. V was clipped by 2 bases and J by 2 bases, with 9 bases between them. Germline CDR1 reads SGHAT; CDR2 reads FQNNGV. The CDR3 DNA reads TGTGCCAGCAGCTTACGGGGGACTAACACCGGGGAGCTGTTTTTT. This codes for CASSLRGTNTGELFF.

The V call is TRBV29-1, the J call TRBJ1-5; D unresolved. Trimming removed 6 bases from V and 3 bases from J, with 15 bases in between. The CDR3 spans 14 residues. CDR1 and CDR2 from the germline V gene are SQVTM and ANQGSEA. The CDR3: CSVKTTNNNQPQHF. In DNA form, the CDR3 reads TGCAGCGTGAAGACCACGAACAACAATCAGCCCCAGCATTTT.

The V call is TRBV5-8, the J call TRBJ1-2; D gene unclear. V was cut by 4 bases and J by 8 bases, with 12 bases left in between. This CDR3 spans 12 amino acids. Germline CDR1 reads SGHTS; CDR2 reads YDEGEE. In DNA form, the CDR3 reads TGTGCCAGCAGCCTCACGGGGATCGGCTACACCTTC. This encodes CASSLTGIGYTF.

This clone is a singleton in its sample. V gene TRBV6-5 combines with J gene TRBJ1-4; a weak D match, TRBD1 (6 bases). The V gene lost 6 bases and the J gene lost 8 bases, with 10 bases spanning the gap. Germline V gives CDR1 MNHEY, CDR2 SVGAGI. The CDR3 spans 12 residues. The CDR3 bases are TGTGCCAGCAGGGAGGGGGGCGAAAAACTGTTTTTT. Translating gives CASREGGEKLFF.

This chain joins TRBV28 and TRBJ2-1; the D is unclear. Germline-derived CDR1 and CDR2 are MDHEN and SYDVKM. The ends were cut back, 3 bases at V and 0 bases at J, with 6 bases in the middle. The CDR3 runs 14 residues. DNA of the CDR3: TGTGCCAGCAGTTTTCCCCCCTCCTACAATGAGCAGTTCTTC. Protein product: CASSFPPSYNEQFF.

V usage is TRBV9 and J usage is TRBJ2-1; TRBD2 is a possible D gene (5 bases). The CDR3 contains 14 residues. The germline V gene encodes CDR1 SGDLS and CDR2 YYNGEE. Trimming shortened V by 0 bases and J by 10 bases, and 14 bases separated the two germline ends. The CDR3 coding sequence is TGTGCCAGCAGCGTAGGGCCTAGCTTCGCGGAGCAGTTCTTC. Amino acids: CASSVGPSFAEQFF.